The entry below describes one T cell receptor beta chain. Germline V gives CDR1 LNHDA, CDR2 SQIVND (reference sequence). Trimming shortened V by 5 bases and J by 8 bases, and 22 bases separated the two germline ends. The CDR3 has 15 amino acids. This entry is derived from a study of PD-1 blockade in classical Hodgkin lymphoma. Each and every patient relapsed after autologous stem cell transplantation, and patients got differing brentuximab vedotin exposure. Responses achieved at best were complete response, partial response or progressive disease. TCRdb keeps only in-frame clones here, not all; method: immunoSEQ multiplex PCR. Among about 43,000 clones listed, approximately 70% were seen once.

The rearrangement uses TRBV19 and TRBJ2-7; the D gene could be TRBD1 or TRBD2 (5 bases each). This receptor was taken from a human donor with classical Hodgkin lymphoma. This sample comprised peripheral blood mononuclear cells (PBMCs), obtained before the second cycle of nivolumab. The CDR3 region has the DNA TGTGCCAGTAGTCCCGACCGGGACCGCGGAACCAAGCAGTACTTC. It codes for CASSPDRDRGTKQYF.